This TCR beta chain originates from a study of cytomegalovirus exposure and HLA in healthy donors. Both 60 Vbeta primers and 13 Jbeta primers went into the PCR. Using immunoSEQ multiplex PCR, the repertoire was profiled, and TCRdb retains in-frame clones only, with some absent. The sample consists of roughly 4,500 clones, approximately 84% of them appearing once. This clonotype was sampled from a woman aged 40 to 49 in good health and CMV-seropositive. The sequenced material came from PBMCs.

CDR3 residues: CAWRETAGYTF. The CDR3 bases are TGTGCCTGGAGGGAGACAGCTGGCTACACCTTC. The chain recombines TRBV30 with TRBJ1-2; TRBD1 is a possible D gene (5 bases). Germline loops: CDR1 GTSNPN, CDR2 SVGIG (reference sequence). The CDR3 spans 11 residues. Deletions cut 3 bases from V and 7 bases from J, with 9 bases between.